The 24 T cell receptor beta chains in this list originate from one sample, sequenced in a study of STAT5B mutations in CD4+ large granular lymphocyte leukemia. The table came from immunoSEQ multiplex PCR; TCRdb's copy has only in-frame clones and leaves some out. The table includes about 35,000 clones, around 80% detected once. Sequenced material: CD4+ T cells from blood buffy coats. The receptors were sampled from a human donor in good health.

V usage is TRBV5-6 and J usage is TRBJ2-3, with 12 nucleotides matching TRBD1. The CDR3 runs 17 residues. Germline V gene sequence: CDR1 SGHDT, CDR2 YYEEEE. V dropped 0 bases and J dropped 7; count of bases not matched to a gene: 9. Here the CDR3 reads CASSLGSGTGGGHTQYF. The CDR3 bases are TGTGCCAGCAGCTTGGGTTCCGGGACAGGGGGCGGGCATACGCAGTATTTT.

This chain connects TRBV5-4 to TRBJ2-7; D is possibly TRBD1 or TRBD2 (5 bases each). In germline, CDR1 is SGHNT, CDR2 YYREEE (reference sequence). Trimming shortened V by 4 bases and J by 5 bases, and 13 bases separated the two germline ends. The CDR3 totals 13 residues. The CDR3 nucleotides read TGTGCCAGCAGCCTCCGGGACCGTAACGAGCAGTACTTC. This encodes CASSLRDRNEQYF.

This rearrangement joins TRBV2 to TRBJ2-5; D is unclear. The germline gives CDR1 SNHLY, CDR2 FYNNEI. Trimming stripped 3 bases from V and 5 bases from J, with 10 bases between. The CDR3 loop spans 13 amino acids. The CDR3 loop is CASSDLLRETQYF. The DNA for the CDR3 is TGTGCCAGCAGTGATCTACTAAGGGAGACCCAGTACTTC.

Notes on this clone: One junction end disagrees with the germline gene, perhaps due to a read error. J is TRBJ1-6 and V is TRBV27; D may be TRBD1 (5 bases). The germline gives CDR1 MNHEY, CDR2 SMNVEV (reference sequence). The CDR3 is 12 residues long. DNA of the CDR3: TGTGCCAGCAGTTCTCCCCCAGGGCAGGAGCATTTT. Its translation: CASSSPPGQEHF.

The chain couples TRBV5-6 to TRBJ1-2; 9 positions agree with TRBD1. This CDR3 has 15 residues. V gave up 4 bases and J gave up 4 bases; unmatched junction bases: 8. The germline V gene has CDR1 SGHDT and CDR2 YYEEEE. In nucleotides, the CDR3 is TGTGCCAGCAGCATAAACAGGGGGCGCGTCTATGGCTACACCTTC. It codes for CASSINRGRVYGYTF.

V and J are TRBV10-3 and TRBJ2-3; TRBD2 matches 15 bases. V lost 6 bases and J lost 5; bases outside the gene matches: 9. CDR3 length: 17 amino acids. Per the germline V gene, CDR1 is ENHRY and CDR2 is SYGVKD. CDR3 sequence: CAIRGTSGRNQGDTQYF. The CDR3 nucleotides read TGTGCCATCAGGGGGACTAGCGGGAGGAACCAGGGAGATACGCAGTATTTT.

The chain is built from TRBV6-6 and TRBJ2-7; TRBD2 aligns across 7 bases. The CDR3 sequence is 13 residues long. Per the germline V gene, CDR1 is MNHNY and CDR2 is SVGAGI (reference sequence). The V gene end was trimmed by 7 bases and the J gene end by 2 bases; junction bases not matched to a gene: 5. For the CDR3, the DNA is TGTGCCAGCAAGCCTAGCGGTACCTACGAGCAGTACTTC. Protein sequence: CASKPSGTYEQYF.

Turning to this clone: Other DNA sequences in this specimen translate into the identical CDR3. The rearrangement joins TRBV30 to TRBJ2-7, with a weak D call TRBD1 (5 bases). Trimming pared 0 bases from V and 3 bases from J, leaving 6 bases between. From germline, CDR1 is GTSNPN and CDR2 SVGIG (reference sequence). This CDR3 comprises 12 residues. The CDR3 DNA follows: TGTGCCTGGAGTGTAAGGGGCTACGAGCAGTACTTC. This translates into CAWSVRGYEQYF.

The chain couples TRBV10-3 to TRBJ1-1; D is undetermined. The germline CDR1 and CDR2 sequences are ENHRY and SYGVKD. This CDR3 is 13 amino acids long. Trimming stripped 4 bases from V and 0 bases from J, with 6 bases between. CDR3 DNA sequence: TGTGCCATCAGTGGGAAGATGAACACTGAAGCTTTCTTT. Translation: CAISGKMNTEAFF.

This chain links TRBV28 with TRBJ1-4, with D tentatively TRBD1 (6 bases). V was clipped by 5 bases and J by 0 bases, with 16 bases between them. Germline lookup yields CDR1 MDHEN and CDR2 SYDVKM. This CDR3 region has 17 residues. The CDR3 here is CASSGGHGLATNEKLFF. CDR3 coding DNA: TGTGCCAGCAGTGGGGGCCACGGGCTTGCAACTAATGAAAAACTGTTTTTT.

V usage is TRBV7-7 and J usage is TRBJ2-5, with 9 bases that match TRBD1. The CDR3 runs 14 residues. Germline V CDR1 and CDR2: SSHAT, FNYEAQ (reference sequence). The V segment lost 4 bases and the J segment 5 bases; nucleotides outside the gene matches: 5. The CDR3 sequence is CASSSGTGTETQYF. CDR3 sequence (DNA): TGTGCCAGCAGCTCGGGGACAGGGACGGAGACCCAGTACTTC.

The rearrangement links TRBV11-2 to TRBJ2-2; 8 bases map to TRBD2. This CDR3 has 16 amino acids. J lost 6 bases, V lost 4 bases, and 10 bases had no gene match. Germline V gene sequence: CDR1 SGHAT, CDR2 FQNNGV. In DNA form, the CDR3 reads TGTGCCAGCAGCTATACTAGCGGTCTCGTCTCCGGGGAGCTGTTTTTT. Its protein is CASSYTSGLVSGELFF.

The chain employs TRBV19 and TRBJ1-1; 7 bases fit TRBD1. V dropped 3 bases and J dropped 0; count of bases not matched to a gene: 4. This CDR3 comprises 15 residues. Per germline, CDR1 LNHDA and CDR2 SQIVND (reference sequence). The CDR3 DNA reads as TGTGCCAGTAGTATTACGGACAGGTTGAACACTGAAGCTTTCTTT. Residues: CASSITDRLNTEAFF.

V and J are TRBV9 and TRBJ1-2, with 8 bases identical to TRBD1. CDR3 length equals 13 residues. CDR1 SGDLS and CDR2 YYNGEE come from the germline V gene. The J segment lost 8 bases and the V segment lost 4 bases, leaving 7 bases of the junction unmatched. The CDR3 region is CASSIRTGRGYTF. CDR3 bases: TGTGCCAGCAGCATACGGACAGGGAGAGGCTACACCTTC.

V gene TRBV14 combines with J gene TRBJ1-3; D not resolved. Germline assignment: CDR1 SGHDN and CDR2 FVKESK. The V and J ends lost 3 bases and 3 bases respectively, with 12 bases between them. The CDR3 is 15 amino acids. The CDR3: CASSHIRAYGNTIYF. In DNA, the CDR3 is TGTGCCAGCAGCCACATCCGGGCCTATGGAAACACCATATATTTT.

The chain recombines TRBV11-2 with TRBJ1-2, with TRBD1 matching 10 bases. Germline V gives CDR1 SGHAT, CDR2 FQNNGV. The CDR3 has 14 amino acids. Trimming cost V 3 bases and J 5 bases; bases outside gene matches: 3. The CDR3 region has the DNA TGTGCCAGCAGCTTGGTGGGACAGGGGTATGGCTACACCTTC. It encodes CASSLVGQGYGYTF.

V is TRBV27 and J is TRBJ2-7; TRBD2 agrees at 11 bases. The CDR3 is 16 residues long. Unmatched junction bases numbered 9, after V lost 6 bases and J lost 2 bases. From germline, CDR1 is MNHEY and CDR2 SMNVEV (reference sequence). The CDR3 region has the DNA TGTGCCAGCAGCAGCCAGATTAGCGGGGGGGCCTACGAGCAGTACTTC. Translating gives CASSSQISGGAYEQYF.

The rearrangement links TRBV11-1 to TRBJ2-1; 12 bases line up with TRBD2. The CDR3 extends over 16 amino acids. Germline trimming cut 5 bases from V and 7 bases from J; bases unmatched to any gene: 9. The germline CDR1 and CDR2 sequences are SGHAT and FQDESV (reference sequence). CDR3: CASSPLAGGPPNEQFF. The CDR3 nucleotides read TGTGCCAGCAGCCCGCTAGCGGGAGGGCCCCCTAATGAGCAGTTCTTC. The full variable domain, completed using reference TRBV11-1 and TRBJ2-1, is EAEVAQSPRYKITEKSQAVAFWCDPISGHATLYWYRQILGQGPELLVQFQDESVVDDSQLPKDRFSAERLKGVDSTLKIQPAELGDSAMYLCASSPLAGGPPNEQFFGPGTRLTVL.

V usage is TRBV20-1 and J usage is TRBJ1-1; D is unclear. Trimming removed 1 base at V and 4 bases at J, with 4 bases between. The germline CDR1 and CDR2 sequences are DFQATT and SNEGSKA (reference sequence). The CDR3 spans 11 residues. Here the CDR3 reads CSARVGTEAFF. The CDR3 DNA sequence: TGCAGTGCTAGAGTGGGCACTGAAGCTTTCTTT.

For the CDR3, the DNA is TGTGCCAGCAGCACCCCCGACAGTTACAATGAGCAGTTCTTC. This encodes CASSTPDSYNEQFF. The genes are TRBV11-2 and TRBJ2-1, with TRBD1 as a possible D gene (5 bases). The length of the CDR3 is 14 residues. Trimming cost V 5 bases and J 4 bases, with 12 bases left between them. Germline CDR1 reads SGHAT; CDR2 reads FQNNGV.

The chain employs TRBV9 and TRBJ2-1; 15 bases line up with TRBD2. V trimming: 3 bases; J trimming: 9 bases; junction bases outside the gene matches: 7. The CDR3 loop spans 16 amino acids. Looked up from germline, CDR1 is SGDLS and CDR2 is YYNGEE. DNA for the CDR3: TGTGCCAGCAGCGACGGACTAGCGGGAGGGTGGGGTGAGCAGTTCTTC. Residues: CASSDGLAGGWGEQFF.

The V and J genes are TRBV5-4 and TRBJ1-2, with TRBD1 identical over 7 bases. CDR1 and CDR2 (germline): SGHNT, YYREEE (reference sequence). J lost 4 bases, V lost 1 base, and 7 bases had no gene match. This CDR3 has 15 residues. The chain's CDR3 is CASSLSPTGSYGYTF. CDR3 nucleotide sequence: TGTGCCAGCAGCTTGTCTCCGACAGGGTCCTATGGCTACACCTTC.

With respect to this clone: Other DNA sequences in the sample encode the same CDR3. V gene TRBV6-1 combines with J gene TRBJ1-2; TRBD1 aligns across 8 bases. CDR3 length: 13 residues. The trim removed 2 bases at V and 4 bases at J, leaving 0 bases unmatched. Germline CDR1 reads MNHNS; CDR2 reads SASEGT. The CDR3 reads CASSETGGYGYTF. The CDR3 DNA follows: TGTGCCAGCAGTGAAACAGGGGGCTATGGCTACACCTTC.

This chain connects TRBV30 to TRBJ1-1; tentatively, D is TRBD1 (6 bases). The ends were cut back, 1 base at V and 8 bases at J, with 14 bases in the middle. Germline CDR1 reads GTSNPN; CDR2 reads SVGIG (reference sequence). This CDR3 contains 13 residues. The CDR3 reads CAWSGLGAGEAFF. The CDR3 DNA reads as TGTGCCTGGAGTGGCTTGGGGGCTGGAGAAGCTTTCTTT.